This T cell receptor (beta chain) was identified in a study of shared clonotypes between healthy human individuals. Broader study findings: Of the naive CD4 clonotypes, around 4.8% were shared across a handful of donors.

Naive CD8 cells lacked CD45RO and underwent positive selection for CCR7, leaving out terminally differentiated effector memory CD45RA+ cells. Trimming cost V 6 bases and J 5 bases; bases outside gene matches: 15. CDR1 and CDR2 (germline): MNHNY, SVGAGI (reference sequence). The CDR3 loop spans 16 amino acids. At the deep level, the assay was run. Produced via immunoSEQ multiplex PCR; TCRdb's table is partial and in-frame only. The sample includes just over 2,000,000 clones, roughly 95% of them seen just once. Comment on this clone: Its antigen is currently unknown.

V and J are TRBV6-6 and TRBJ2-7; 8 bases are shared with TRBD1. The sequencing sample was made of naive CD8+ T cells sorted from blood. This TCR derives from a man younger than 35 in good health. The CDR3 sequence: CASSLRRGQVNNEQYF. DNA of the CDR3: TGTGCCAGCAGCCTACGCCGGGGACAGGTCAATAACGAGCAGTACTTC.